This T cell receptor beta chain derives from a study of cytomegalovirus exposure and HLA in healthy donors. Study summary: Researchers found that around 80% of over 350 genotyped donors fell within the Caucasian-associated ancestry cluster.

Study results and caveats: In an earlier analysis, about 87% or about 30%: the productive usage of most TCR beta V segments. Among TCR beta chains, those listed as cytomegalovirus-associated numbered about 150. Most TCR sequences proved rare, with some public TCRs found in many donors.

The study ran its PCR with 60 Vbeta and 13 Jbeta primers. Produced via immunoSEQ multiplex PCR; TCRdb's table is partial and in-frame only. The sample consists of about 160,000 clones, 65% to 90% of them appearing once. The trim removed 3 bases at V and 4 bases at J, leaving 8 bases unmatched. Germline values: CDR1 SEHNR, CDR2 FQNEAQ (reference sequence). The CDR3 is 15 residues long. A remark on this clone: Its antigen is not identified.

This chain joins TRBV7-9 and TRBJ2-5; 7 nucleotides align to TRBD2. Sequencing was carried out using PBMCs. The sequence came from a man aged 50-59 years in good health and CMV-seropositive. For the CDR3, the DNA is TGTGCCAGCAGCTTTGACGGGACTACCCCAGAGACCCAGTACTTC. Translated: CASSFDGTTPETQYF.